Listed below are T cell receptor beta chains from one sample, sequenced in a study of cytomegalovirus exposure and HLA in healthy donors. Profiled with immunoSEQ multiplex PCR; TCRdb holds only in-frame clones, not every one. Of about 75,000 clones listed, roughly 84% are singletons. Sequences were obtained from PBMCs. Source of these receptors: a man aged 70-80 years in good health and CMV-seropositive. Both conserved end residues are part of each CDR3. A D gene is named only where the DNA matches it firmly. Size is omitted from some rows. Given values are once, few, many or a class for expanded clones.

D	size	V	J	CDR3	DNA
-	once	TRBV7-6	TRBJ2-7	CASSFWGHGYEQYF	TGTGCCAGCAGCTTTTGGGGGCATGGCTACGAGCAGTACTTC
TRBD1	-	TRBV4-1	TRBJ1-2	CASSRGQGAYGYTF	TGCGCCAGCAGCCGAGGACAGGGGGCCTATGGCTACACCTTC
TRBD1	-	TRBV25-1	TRBJ2-4	CASSESPGGKNIQYF	TGTGCCAGCAGTGAATCCCCAGGGGGCAAAAACATTCAGTACTTC
TRBD1	-	TRBV10-3	TRBJ2-1	CAISELQGATDEQFF	TGTGCCATCAGTGAACTCCAGGGGGCGACGGATGAGCAGTTCTTC
TRBD2	-	TRBV30	TRBJ2-5	CAWSVGLAGVETQYF	TGTGCCTGGAGTGTTGGTCTAGCGGGAGTAGAGACCCAGTACTTC
-	-	TRBV4-3	TRBJ2-5	CASSQTSMPQETQYF	TGCGCCAGCAGCCAAACTAGCATGCCCCAAGAGACCCAGTACTTC
TRBD2	-	TRBV4-3	TRBJ2-7	CASSQDRPLAGGAYEQYF	TGCGCCAGCAGCCAAGATCGCCCCTTAGCGGGAGGGGCCTACGAGCAGTACTTC
TRBD1	-	TRBV7-9	TRBJ2-7	CASSWGQSTEQYF	TGTGCCAGCAGCTGGGGACAGAGCACAGAGCAGTACTTC
-	-	TRBV30	TRBJ2-7	CAWSLQGYEQYF	TGTGCCTGGAGCCTACAGGGCTACGAGCAGTACTTC
-	once	TRBV29-1	TRBJ1-5	CSVDRNPWRGMNQPQHF	TGCAGCGTTGACAGGAACCCATGGCGGGGAATGAATCAGCCCCAGCATTTT
TRBD2	-	TRBV27	TRBJ2-7	CASSLGRGYYEQYF	TGTGCCAGCAGTTTAGGGCGGGGGTACTACGAGCAGTACTTC
TRBD2	-	TRBV7-6	TRBJ2-5	CASSLPVLAGGYQETQYF	TGTGCCAGCAGCCTCCCCGTACTAGCGGGAGGGTACCAAGAGACCCAGTACTTC
TRBD1	-	TRBV23-1	TRBJ2-7	CATHAVGDREISYEQYF	TGCGCCACCCATGCAGTGGGAGACAGGGAAATTTCCTACGAGCAGTACTTC
-	-	TRBV6-5	TRBJ2-5	CASRNSKTQYF	TGTGCCAGCAGGAATAGTAAGACCCAGTACTTC
-	-	TRBV11-3	TRBJ1-1	CASSLGRNTEAFF	TGTGCCAGCAGCCTGGGCAGGAACACTGAAGCTTTCTTT
TRBD2	-	TRBV30	TRBJ2-3	CAWDSGRTDTQYF	TGTGCCTGGGACAGCGGGAGAACAGATACGCAGTATTTT
TRBD2	-	TRBV6-5	TRBJ2-5	CASSYGAGVETQYF	TGTGCCAGCAGTTACGGGGCGGGGGTGGAGACCCAGTACTTC
TRBD1	-	TRBV7-9	TRBJ2-7	CASSPDRGPSYEQYF	TGTGCCAGCAGTCCGGACAGGGGCCCCTCCTACGAGCAGTACTTC
-	-	TRBV11-2	TRBJ2-3	CASSLVNSESDTQYF	TGTGCCAGCAGCTTAGTGAACTCGGAGTCAGATACGCAGTATTTT
-	-	TRBV5-1	TRBJ2-7	CASSPRQPAYEQYF	TGCGCCAGCAGCCCCCGACAGCCCGCCTACGAGCAGTACTTC
-	-	TRBV19	TRBJ1-2	CASSLNEGGTNGYTF	TGTGCCAGTAGTTTGAATGAGGGAGGTACTAATGGCTACACCTTC
-	-	TRBV6-1	TRBJ1-4	CASSEAGRGNEKLFF	TGTGCCAGCAGTGAAGCAGGGCGGGGCAATGAAAAACTGTTTTTT
-	-	TRBV7-2	TRBJ2-7	CASSSFLQAYEQYF	TGTGCCAGCAGCTCCTTTCTACAGGCCTACGAGCAGTACTTC
-	-	TRBV6-5	TRBJ2-1	CASARRGPYNEQFF	TGTGCCAGCGCGAGGCGGGGACCCTACAATGAGCAGTTCTTC
TRBD1	-	TRBV6-9	TRBJ1-4	CASSSDRDFEKLFF	TGTGCCAGCAGTTCGGACAGGGACTTTGAAAAACTGTTTTTT
TRBD2	once	TRBV29-1	TRBJ2-1	CSVPSREGSYNEQFF	TGCAGCGTTCCATCCCGGGAGGGCTCCTACAATGAGCAGTTCTTC
TRBD2	-	TRBV30	TRBJ2-7	CAWSLSGSGEQYF	TGTGCCTGGAGTCTTAGCGGGAGTGGCGAGCAGTACTTC
TRBD2	once	TRBV4-2	TRBJ2-7	CASSSLAGGSSYEQYF	TGTGCCAGCAGCTCCCTAGCGGGAGGGAGCTCCTACGAGCAGTACTTC
TRBD2	once	TRBV9	TRBJ2-1	CASSRPAAGDLFYNEQFF	TGTGCCAGCAGCCGCCCTGCTGCGGGGGACTTGTTTTACAATGAGCAGTTCTTC
TRBD1	-	TRBV11-2	TRBJ2-1	CASSPPTGVNEQFF	TGTGCCAGCAGCCCGCCGACAGGGGTCAATGAGCAGTTCTTC
-	-	TRBV10-3	TRBJ2-7	CAIKGQGKDEQYF	TGTGCCATCAAAGGGCAGGGGAAGGACGAGCAGTACTTC
TRBD2	-	TRBV28	TRBJ2-2	CASLNTAAGRTGELFF	TGTGCCAGCCTAAACACCGCAGCGGGGAGAACCGGGGAGCTGTTTTTT
TRBD1	once	TRBV29-1	TRBJ1-2	CSAEDGTGFNYGYTF	TGCAGCGCCGAAGACGGGACAGGCTTTAACTATGGCTACACCTTC
TRBD1	-	TRBV5-1	TRBJ1-1	CASRYLDRANTEAFF	TGCGCCAGCAGATATCTCGACAGGGCAAACACTGAAGCTTTCTTT
-	-	TRBV2	TRBJ1-1	CASSLQGSNTEAFF	TGTGCCAGCAGTTTACAGGGTTCGAACACTGAAGCTTTCTTT
-	-	TRBV4-3	TRBJ1-6	CASSQVKGQNSPLHF	TGCGCCAGCAGCCAAGTCAAGGGGCAGAATTCACCCCTCCACTTT
TRBD1	once	TRBV11-2	TRBJ1-2	CASSLERQGYGYTF	TGTGCCAGCAGCTTAGAAAGACAGGGCTATGGCTACACCTTC
TRBD2	-	TRBV5-1	TRBJ2-5	CASQFLAGGPRETQYF	TGCGCCAGCCAATTTTTAGCGGGAGGGCCGCGAGAGACCCAGTACTTC
-	-	TRBV20-1	TRBJ1-1	CSARLQIEAFF	TGCAGTGCTAGACTCCAGATAGAAGCTTTCTTT
-	-	TRBV4-2	TRBJ1-2	CASSRQGGYGYTF	TGTGCCAGCAGCCGCCAGGGAGGCTATGGCTACACCTTC
-	-	TRBV21-1	TRBJ2-5	CASSDILAGGRRETQYF	TGTGCCAGCAGCGATATACTAGCGGGGGGGCGGAGGGAGACCCAGTACTTC
-	-	TRBV5-6	TRBJ1-1	CASSSYREMNTEAFF	TGTGCCAGCAGCTCTTACAGGGAGATGAACACTGAAGCTTTCTTT
TRBD2	few	TRBV6-5	TRBJ2-2	CASSLAGGGTGELFF	TGTGCCAGCAGCTTAGCGGGGGGGGGCACCGGGGAGCTGTTTTTT
TRBD1	-	TRBV18	TRBJ2-1	CASSSGTGFRNEQFF	TGTGCCAGCTCGTCCGGGACAGGGTTTCGCAATGAGCAGTTCTTC
-	-	TRBV7-8	TRBJ2-7	CASSLGQVGPYEQYF	TGTGCCAGCAGCTTAGGACAGGTTGGACCCTACGAGCAGTACTTC